This TCR beta chain was captured by sequencing in a study of memory CD4+ T cells and cytomegalovirus serostatus. About the research overall: This sample comes from healthy Belgian adults, fewer than ten CMV seropositive, approximately 23 seronegative.

Trimming at V came to 4 bases and at J to 7 bases, leaving 9 bases not matched to a gene. Germline V gives CDR1 LGHNA, CDR2 YSLEER. CDR3 length equals 17 residues. This clone was seen only a few times. The sort gate was single viable CD3+CD4+CD8-CD45RO+ cells for memory CD4+ T cells. This table comes from immunoSEQ multiplex PCR, and its TCRdb copy is limited to in-frame clones, with some not included. Among 70,000 or so clones, roughly 80% were seen once, and the ten largest hold around 2.6%. The TCR sequence derives from an adult in good health and CMV-seropositive. The sample comprised memory CD4+ T cells from blood. The chain employs TRBV4-3 and TRBJ2-1; 14 nucleotides match TRBD2. The CDR3 region has the DNA TGCGCCAGCAGCCGCTCGGGGACTAGCGGGAGTTGGAATGAGCAGTTCTTC. It specifies CASSRSGTSGSWNEQFF.